This T cell receptor (beta chain) was identified in a study of blood T cell repertoires in COVID-19. Trimming stripped 1 base from V and 6 bases from J, with 19 bases between. Germline V lookup: CDR1 SGDLS, CDR2 YYNGEE. This CDR3 comprises 16 residues. Method: immunoSEQ multiplex PCR; TCRdb's copy keeps in-frame clones and lacks some. The table includes some 300,000 clones, 88% detected once. Material for sequencing was PBMCs or T cells enriched from blood (not recorded which). This receptor was obtained from a woman in her twenties or thirties who had recovered from COVID-19. This chain joins TRBV9 and TRBJ1-2, with a tentative D call TRBD1 (5 bases). Here the CDR3 DNA reads TGTGCCAGCAGCGTATCTACCTCAGGGTTTCAGGATGGCTACACCTTC. This translates into CASSVSTSGFQDGYTF.